The entry below describes one T cell receptor (beta chain). The data originate from a study of blood T cell repertoires in COVID-19. Overall study: COVID-19 samples, acute and convalescent, were from the United States, Italy and Spain. Sources were T cells, B-cell-depleted T cells, or PBMCs; the material itself was cDNA or gDNA.

The ends were cut back, 1 base at V and 4 bases at J, with 13 bases in the middle. The CDR3 loop spans 15 amino acids. Germline CDR1 reads SEHNR; CDR2 reads FQNEAQ (reference sequence). Authors' analysis steps: Amplification of reference gene primers provided the estimated nucleated cell counts. Only in-frame clones appear in the TCRdb table, and some are missing; sequencing was by immunoSEQ multiplex PCR. V, J and clone size derive from that table, while D and trimming were established from the DNA sequence. This sample carries a few hundred thousand clones, around 89% of them seen once, and the ten largest clones take around 2.3%. Seattle-derived patients entered the study during active infection and were followed longitudinally.

Sequencing was done on a sample of peripheral blood. The TCR was taken from a woman aged 55 to 70 with COVID-19, enrolled during active disease. The gene calls are TRBV7-9 and TRBJ1-2; TRBD1 is a possible D gene (6 bases). The CDR3 is CASSLGAGEVYGYTF. CDR3 nucleotides: TGTGCCAGCAGCTTAGGGGCAGGGGAAGTCTATGGCTACACCTTC.